The 26 T cell receptor beta chains below come from one sample, sequenced in a study of T-cell reconstitution after alpha-beta-depleted transplantation in children. It was with unique molecular identifiers that the TCRbeta library was prepared. MiXCR, run by TCRdb on the PCR reads, gives a single entry per CDR3 protein. The sample lists about 610,000 distinct CDR3 sequences, more than 20% occurring once. The source material was PBMCs, sampled before TCRalphabeta/CD19-depleted stem cell transplant. The receptors shown here come from a boy under two years old with Wiskott-Aldrich syndrome, due to receive a stem cell transplant.

This rearrangement joins TRBV15 to TRBJ2-6; D remains unclear. The V end lost 1 base, the J end lost 1 base, and 5 bases lay between the germline ends. Looked up from germline, CDR1 is LNHNV and CDR2 is YYDKDF (reference sequence). The CDR3 runs to 15 residues. This CDR3 reads CATSRAGSGANVLTF. The CDR3 coding sequence is TGTGCCACCAGCAGAGCTGGGTCTGGGGCCAACGTCCTGACTTTC.

This chain joins TRBV5-6 and TRBJ2-7; 7 bases align to TRBD2. CDR1 and CDR2 from the germline V gene are SGHDT and YYEEEE. The CDR3 is 13 amino acids. V trimming: 5 bases; J trimming: 7 bases; junction bases outside the gene matches: 9. The DNA for the CDR3 is TGTGCCAGCAGAGGGCGGGAGATGAGTGAGCAGTACTTC. This gives the protein CASRGREMSEQYF.

The rearrangement joins TRBV6-1 to TRBJ1-2; no reliable D call. This CDR3 region has 13 residues. V lost 8 bases to trimming and J lost 2 bases, with 12 bases between them. CDR1 is MNHNS, CDR2 SASEGT, per germline. The CDR3 bases are TGTGCCAGCTCGAGGGCGGGGAACTATGGCTACACCTTC. Encoded protein: CASSRAGNYGYTF.

This chain links TRBV30 with TRBJ2-1; no clear D gene. V lost 1 base and J lost 11, with 9 bases in between. This CDR3 has 11 residues. Germline CDR1 and CDR2: GTSNPN and SVGIG (reference sequence). CDR3 region: CAWSGPPQQFF. The CDR3, as DNA: TGTGCCTGGAGTGGACCACCTCAGCAGTTCTTC. Full variable domain (rest looked up from reference TRBV30 and TRBJ2-1): SQTIHQWPATLVQPVGSPLSLECTVEGTSNPNLYWYRQAAGRGLQLLFYSVGIGQISSEVPQNLSASRPQDRQFILSSKKLLLSDSGFYLCAWSGPPQQFFGPGTRLTVL.

The J gene is TRBJ2-5, the V gene TRBV18, with D tentatively TRBD2 (6 bases). The germline V gene has CDR1 KGHSH and CDR2 LQKENI. Trimming pared 6 bases from V and 1 base from J, leaving 9 bases between. CDR3 length: 13 amino acids. The DNA for the CDR3 is TGTGCCAGCTCGGCTAGCGTCCAAGAGACCCAGTACTTC. Its protein is CASSASVQETQYF.

This chain uses TRBV5-1 with TRBJ1-6; D uncertain. CDR3 length: 15 amino acids. From germline, CDR1 is SGHRS and CDR2 YFSETQ. Trimming took 0 bases from V and 8 from J, leaving 12 bases between them. This CDR3 reads CASSLDRQWDSPLHF. The CDR3 DNA reads as TGCGCCAGCAGCTTGGACCGGCAGTGGGATTCACCCCTCCACTTT.

The CDR3 here is CASIDSNTGELFF. The CDR3 nucleotides read TGTGCCAGCATCGACAGTAACACCGGGGAGCTGTTTTTT. The chain is built from TRBV7-7 and TRBJ2-2; tentatively, D is TRBD1 (5 bases). V was trimmed by 7 bases and J by 2 bases, leaving 8 bases between them. Germline V gene sequence: CDR1 SSHAT, CDR2 FNYEAQ (reference sequence). The length of the CDR3 is 13 residues. Full variable domain (missing parts from reference TRBV7-7 and TRBJ2-2): GAGVSQSPRYKVTKRGQDVTLRCDPISSHATLYWYQQALGQGPEFLTYFNYEAQPDKSGLPSDRFSAERPEGSISTLTIQRTEQRDSAMYRCASIDSNTGELFFGEGSRLTVL.

The chain carries TRBV2 and TRBJ1-2, with D perhaps TRBD1 (5 bases). CDR3 length: 12 residues. V was cut by 7 bases and J by 6 bases, with 12 bases left in between. Per germline, CDR1 SNHLY and CDR2 FYNNEI. CDR3 coding DNA: TGTGCCAGCATACAGGTAGCGGATGGCTACACCTTC. Encoded protein: CASIQVADGYTF.

This clonotype was observed a handful of times. The CDR3 loop is CATSRGDLTTEAFF. The CDR3 DNA is TGTGCCACCAGCAGAGGGGATCTGACCACTGAAGCTTTCTTT. The chain is built from TRBV15 and TRBJ1-1; D is unresolved. The germline V gene encodes CDR1 LNHNV and CDR2 YYDKDF (reference sequence). V lost 1 base to trimming and J lost 4 bases, with 10 bases between them. This CDR3 region has 14 residues.

V usage is TRBV4-2 and J usage is TRBJ1-2; TRBD1 aligns across 10 bases. J was trimmed by 4 bases and V by 0 bases; bases with no gene match: 11. CDR1 is LGHNA, CDR2 YNFKEQ, per germline. This CDR3 contains 18 residues. The CDR3 loop reads CASSQDERQGAKRYGYTF. The CDR3 DNA is TGTGCCAGCAGCCAAGATGAGAGACAGGGGGCTAAACGCTATGGCTACACCTTC.

The chain uses TRBV12-3 or TRBV12-4 and TRBJ2-3, with TRBD1 as a possible D gene (5 bases). The length of the CDR3 is 11 residues. With 8 bases removed from V and 3 bases from J, the gap between germline ends came to 6 bases. The CDR3 spells CASGQTDTQYF. The CDR3 DNA reads as TGTGCCAGCGGACAAACAGATACGCAGTATTTT.

This chain joins TRBV27 and TRBJ2-5; the D is unclear. The CDR3 has 13 amino acids. CDR1 MNHEY and CDR2 SMNVEV come from the germline V gene (reference sequence). V lost 6 bases, J lost 2 bases, and 10 bases lay in between. The CDR3, as DNA: TGTGCCAGCAGAAGACAAACACAAGAGACCCAGTACTTC. Its translation: CASRRQTQETQYF.

This chain joins TRBV5-1 and TRBJ2-7; D remains unclear. Germline V CDR1 and CDR2: SGHRS, YFSETQ. The V end lost 0 bases, the J end lost 0 bases, and 10 bases lay between the germline ends. The CDR3 contains 15 residues. The CDR3 protein is CASSLGLTISYEQYF. The CDR3 coding sequence is TGCGCCAGCAGCTTGGGACTTACGATCTCCTACGAGCAGTACTTC.

The chain employs TRBV11-2 and TRBJ2-1, with 13 bases matching TRBD2. V lost 5 bases and J lost 10; bases outside the gene matches: 20. The germline V gene has CDR1 SGHAT and CDR2 FQNNGV. The CDR3 has 19 amino acids. The CDR3 nucleotides read TGTGCCAGCAGCCGAGGACTAGCGGGGGAGGGCCACAACTATAACGAGCAGTTCTTC. Encoded protein: CASSRGLAGEGHNYNEQFF.

The chain employs TRBV20-1 and TRBJ2-1; 12 positions agree with TRBD2. The CDR3 runs 14 residues. Germline loops: CDR1 DFQATT, CDR2 SNEGSKA (reference sequence). Trimming took 3 bases from V and 8 from J; bases not matched to a gene: 5. In DNA, the CDR3 is TGCAGTGCTAGTCCTAGCGGGAGGGACTATGAGCAGTTCTTC. Translating gives CSASPSGRDYEQFF.

The genes are TRBV7-2 and TRBJ2-3; tentatively, D is TRBD1 (6 bases). The V end was cut by 0 bases, the J end by 2 bases, with 27 bases between. The germline V gene has CDR1 SGHTA and CDR2 FQGNSA. CDR3 length equals 21 residues. The CDR3 DNA follows: TGTGCCAGCAGCTTAGCGGTAGCCAGGGACATATATACCTTATACACAGATACGCAGTATTTT. Translation gives CASSLAVARDIYTLYTDTQYF.

The V call is TRBV18, the J call TRBJ2-3, with D possibly being TRBD2 (6 bases). The CDR3 has 15 residues. V dropped 3 bases and J dropped 5 bases, with 15 bases sitting between them. CDR1 KGHSH and CDR2 LQKENI come from the germline V gene. The CDR3 sequence is CASSPGTLGRDTQYF. In DNA, the CDR3 is TGTGCCAGCTCACCCGGGACTCTAGGTCGAGATACGCAGTATTTT.

J is TRBJ2-3 and V is TRBV29-1; a possible D gene is TRBD2 (6 bases). The CDR3 covers 17 residues. Looked up from germline, CDR1 is SQVTM and CDR2 is ANQGSEA. The germline V and J ends were trimmed by 6 bases and 1 base, with 23 bases remaining between them. CDR3 residues: CSVEPGGGAGRTDTQYF. CDR3 sequence (DNA): TGCAGCGTCGAACCCGGCGGAGGGGCGGGCCGCACAGATACGCAGTATTTT.

Only a few counts were recorded for this clonotype. This chain connects TRBV20-1 to TRBJ2-4; D is undetermined. Germline V gene lookup returns CDR1 DFQATT and CDR2 SNEGSKA (reference sequence). The CDR3 runs 14 residues. Trimming pared 3 bases from V and 6 bases from J, leaving 15 bases between. The CDR3 DNA reads as TGCAGTGCTAGGCATACCCAGGCGACAAACATTCAGTACTTC. Amino acid sequence: CSARHTQATNIQYF.

This clonotype turned up a few times. The chain couples TRBV9 to TRBJ2-5; 8 nucleotides align to TRBD2. In germline, CDR1 is SGDLS, CDR2 YYNGEE. J was trimmed by 4 bases and V by 3 bases; bases with no gene match: 14. The CDR3 totals 17 residues. CDR3 bases: TGTGCCAGCAGCGCGGGGGGTAGCGGGATGAGGGGAGAGACCCAGTACTTC. This encodes CASSAGGSGMRGETQYF. Filled out from reference TRBV9 and TRBJ2-5, the complete variable domain reads DSGVTQTPKHLITATGQRVTLRCSPRSGDLSVYWYQQSLDQGLQFLIQYYNGEERAKGNILERFSAQQFPDLHSELNLSSLELGDSALYFCASSAGGSGMRGETQYFGPGTRLLVL.

The chain links TRBV7-9 to TRBJ2-2, with D perhaps matching TRBD2 (6 bases). This CDR3 has 17 residues. Trimming removed 7 bases at V and 0 bases at J, with 18 bases between. The V gene's germline CDR1 is SEHNR and CDR2 FQNEAQ (reference sequence). The CDR3 is CASTPPQAGPNTGELFF. The CDR3 region has the DNA TGTGCCAGCACCCCTCCTCAGGCGGGACCGAACACCGGGGAGCTGTTTTTT.

The chain has TRBV24-1 and TRBJ2-2; no reliable D call. The length of the CDR3 is 14 residues. The germline V gene has CDR1 KGHDR and CDR2 SFDVKD. V lost 1 base, J lost 6 bases, and 8 bases lay in between. CDR3 coding DNA: TGTGCCACCAGTGATTTCACGGAATCCGGGGAGCTGTTTTTT. Encoded protein: CATSDFTESGELFF.

The chain links TRBV20-1 to TRBJ2-7; TRBD2 matches 11 bases. J was trimmed by 2 bases and V by 3 bases; bases with no gene match: 9. This CDR3 contains 16 residues. From germline, CDR1 is DFQATT and CDR2 SNEGSKA (reference sequence). CDR3 protein: CSASGLETSGTYEQYF. The DNA for the CDR3 is TGCAGTGCTAGTGGTTTGGAGACTAGCGGGACCTACGAGCAGTACTTC.

The gene calls are TRBV2 and TRBJ2-1; D gene ambiguous. CDR3 length: 11 residues. Between the trimmed V and J ends, which lost 6 bases and 8 bases, there was a span of 8 bases. The germline CDR1 and CDR2 sequences are SNHLY and FYNNEI. The CDR3 DNA reads as TGTGCCAGCAGCTTCGTAGATGAGCAGTTCTTC. Translated, it gives CASSFVDEQFF.

This clonotype was detected a few times. This rearrangement joins TRBV28 to TRBJ1-5, with 8 bases fitting TRBD1. V lost 6 bases, J lost 7 bases, and 11 bases stayed unmatched. Germline-derived CDR1 and CDR2 are MDHEN and SYDVKM. There are 15 residues in the CDR3. CDR3 nucleotides: TGTGCCAGCAGACCCTCGGACAGGGAGGAACAGCCCCAGCATTTT. Translation: CASRPSDREEQPQHF.

This clonotype has only a few counts. V gene TRBV5-4 combines with J gene TRBJ1-1; D is possibly TRBD1 (5 bases). CDR1 and CDR2 from the germline V gene are SGHNT and YYREEE (reference sequence). Trimming cost V 0 bases and J 6 bases, with 12 bases left between them. This CDR3 spans 14 amino acids. Here the CDR3 DNA reads TGTGCCAGCAGCTTGGCGCAGGGTGGGGCTGAAGCTTTCTTT. Its protein product is CASSLAQGGAEAFF.